These 11 T cell receptor beta chains originate from one sample sequenced in a study of a mutant IDH1 vaccine in newly diagnosed glioma. Sequencing used immunoSEQ multiplex PCR; TCRdb keeps in-frame clones, though not all of them. In the table there are tens of thousands of clones, around 74% of which are singletons. Stated time point: week 35, safety follow-up. Topical imiquimod accompanied each vaccine dose, which consisted of 300 ug of mutant IDH1 20-mer peptide. What these receptors recognize is not known. This specimen consisted of PBMCs, obtained from a glioma patient whose treatment included an IDH1 peptide vaccine. These receptors all come from a man aged 45 to 65 with glioma.

This clone has a single count. The J gene is TRBJ1-6, the V gene TRBV6-1, with 7 bases fitting TRBD1. The CDR3 contains 14 residues. Trimming cost V 7 bases and J 7 bases; bases outside gene matches: 7. Germline loops: CDR1 MNHNS, CDR2 SASEGT. The CDR3 protein is CASTLTGRNSPLHF. Written as DNA, the CDR3 is TGTGCCAGCACCCTGACAGGGAGGAATTCACCCCTCCACTTT.

V is TRBV7-8 and J is TRBJ2-5, with 8 nucleotides matching TRBD1. The CDR3 runs 14 residues. Germline CDR1 SGHVS, CDR2 FQNEAQ. V was clipped by 3 bases and J by 1 base; unmatched bases: 1. CDR3 residues: CASSFTGGQETQYF. CDR3 in DNA: TGTGCCAGCAGCTTTACAGGGGGCCAAGAGACCCAGTACTTC. Using reference TRBV7-8 and TRBJ2-5 for the parts outside the CDR3, the full variable domain is GAGVSQSPRYKVAKRGQDVALRCDPISGHVSLFWYQQALGQGPEFLTYFQNEAQLDKSGLPSDRFFAERPEGSVSTLKIQRTQQEDSAVYLCASSFTGGQETQYFGPGTRLLVL.

This clone was seen just once. This chain uses TRBV19 with TRBJ2-2; unclear D gene. The CDR3 sequence is 12 residues long. The V end was cut by 5 bases, the J end by 7 bases, with 8 bases between. The germline gives CDR1 LNHDA, CDR2 SQIVND (reference sequence). DNA of the CDR3: TGTGCCAGTAGTCGGCGGAGCGGGGAGCTGTTTTTT. It encodes CASSRRSGELFF.

The chain employs TRBV10-3 and TRBJ2-5; D is unresolved. The length of the CDR3 is 16 residues. Germline V lookup: CDR1 ENHRY, CDR2 SYGVKD. The V and J ends lost 2 bases and 0 bases respectively, with 13 bases between them. The CDR3 DNA reads as TGTGCCATCAGTGAGCCATCAACTGGGTACCAAGAGACCCAGTACTTC. Translation: CAISEPSTGYQETQYF.

V and J are TRBV4-3 and TRBJ1-2; possibly TRBD1 for D (5 bases). The CDR3 is made up of 16 amino acids. V lost 0 bases and J 4 bases, leaving 15 bases between the germline ends. Germline lookup yields CDR1 LGHNA and CDR2 YSLEER. The CDR3 nucleotides are TGCGCCAGCAGCCAAGATTTCGGGGGGGGAGGCTATGGCTACACCTTC. Its protein product is CASSQDFGGGGYGYTF.

The gene calls are TRBV5-1 and TRBJ1-2; D unclear. Germline assignment: CDR1 SGHRS and CDR2 YFSETQ. V dropped 4 bases and J dropped 3 bases, with 13 bases sitting between them. CDR3 length equals 14 residues. The CDR3 reads CASSLVLSDYGYTF. The CDR3 region has the DNA TGCGCCAGCAGCCTTGTTTTGTCGGACTATGGCTACACCTTC.

V usage is TRBV5-4 and J usage is TRBJ1-1; D is perhaps TRBD1 (5 bases). Trimming took 5 bases from V and 8 from J, leaving 16 bases between them. This CDR3 is 13 amino acids long. Germline CDR1 is SGHNT and CDR2 is YYREEE (reference sequence). CDR3 DNA: TGTGCCAGCAGACCGGAACATCAGGGAGAAGCTTTCTTT. Its protein product is CASRPEHQGEAFF.

This clone turned up a few times. The chain is built from TRBV7-2 and TRBJ2-5; tentative D call: TRBD2 (5 bases). V was clipped by 5 bases and J by 0 bases, with 10 bases between them. The CDR3 covers 14 residues. Germline V gene lookup returns CDR1 SGHTA and CDR2 FQGNSA. CDR3 sequence: CASSLGEYQETQYF. CDR3 nucleotides: TGTGCCAGCAGCCTCGGGGAATACCAAGAGACCCAGTACTTC.

The genes are TRBV19 and TRBJ2-2; 14 positions agree with TRBD2. The CDR3 contains 17 residues. Trimming cost V 10 bases and J 0 bases; bases outside gene matches: 7. Germline lookup yields CDR1 LNHDA and CDR2 SQIVND (reference sequence). The DNA for the CDR3 is TGTGCCACCCCCCGGACTAGCGGGGGGTCGAACACCGGGGAGCTGTTTTTT. This encodes CATPRTSGGSNTGELFF. Variable domain in full (rest from reference TRBV19 and TRBJ2-2): DGGITQSPKYLFRKEGQNVTLSCEQNLNHDAMYWYRQDPGQGLRLIYYSQIVNDFQKGDIAEGYSVSREKKESFPLTVTSAQKNPTAFYLCATPRTSGGSNTGELFFGEGSRLTVL.

The rearrangement uses TRBV30 and TRBJ2-2, with D perhaps matching TRBD1 (6 bases). The CDR3 contains 15 residues. V was clipped by 7 bases and J by 6 bases, with 21 bases between them. Germline V lookup: CDR1 GTSNPN, CDR2 SVGIG (reference sequence). The chain's CDR3 is CASTQGIWRSGELFF. The CDR3, as DNA: TGTGCCTCTACTCAGGGGATATGGAGATCCGGGGAGCTGTTTTTT.

The gene calls are TRBV28 and TRBJ1-5; maybe TRBD1 (6 bases). Deletions cut 0 bases from V and 2 bases from J, with 11 bases between. This CDR3 is 16 amino acids long. The germline V gene encodes CDR1 MDHEN and CDR2 SYDVKM. Here the CDR3 reads CASSLWGGIGNQPQHF. The CDR3 DNA reads TGTGCCAGCAGTTTATGGGGGGGCATAGGCAATCAGCCCCAGCATTTT.